This is a list of T cell receptor beta chains from one sample in a study of regulatory T cells in long-lasting Graves disease. TCRdb reanalysed the multiplex PCR reads using MiXCR and keeps one entry per CDR3 protein. The sample yields hundreds of thousands of distinct CDR3 sequences, roughly 15% seen once. These same records also appear under a second study, on T cells in Graves' hyperthyroidism and ophthalmopathy.

Specimen: peripheral blood mononuclear cells (PBMCs), collected at new diagnosis, from a patient treated with antithyroid drugs. The receptors stem from a man between 18 and 29 years old with Graves disease. CDR3s include the opening cysteine and the closing phenylalanine or tryptophan. D genes are given only for firm matches. Size is omitted from some rows. Given values are once, few, many or a class for expanded clones.

v_call: TRBV2
d_call: NA
j_call: TRBJ2-7
clone_size: NA
cdr3_nt: TGTGCCAGCAGTGAAGCCGACGGGATGAGGCAGTACTTC
cdr3_aa: CASSEADGMRQYF

v_call: TRBV7-6
d_call: TRBD2
j_call: TRBJ2-2
clone_size: NA
cdr3_nt: TGTGCCAGCAGCTTAGTCCTAGCGGGCACCGGGGAGCTGTTTTTT
cdr3_aa: CASSLVLAGTGELFF

v_call: TRBV19
d_call: NA
j_call: TRBJ1-4
clone_size: few
cdr3_nt: TGTGCCAGTAGTGGGGAGTTCGTGCGGGAAAAACTGTTTTTT
cdr3_aa: CASSGEFVREKLFF

v_call: TRBV20-1
d_call: TRBD1
j_call: TRBJ1-2
clone_size: many
cdr3_nt: TGCAGTGCTAGGTCCGGGACAGGGTCTCGGGGCTACACCTTC
cdr3_aa: CSARSGTGSRGYTF

v_call: TRBV30
d_call: NA
j_call: TRBJ1-3
clone_size: few
cdr3_nt: TGTGCCTGGAGTGTAATCGGGGGCTTGGGAAACACCATATATTTT
cdr3_aa: CAWSVIGGLGNTIYF

v_call: TRBV28
d_call: TRBD2
j_call: TRBJ2-3
clone_size: NA
cdr3_nt: TGTGCCAGCAGTGGGACTAGCGGGAGAACGACAGATACGCAGTATTTT
cdr3_aa: CASSGTSGRTTDTQYF

v_call: TRBV28
d_call: NA
j_call: TRBJ2-5
clone_size: many
cdr3_nt: TGTGCCAGCCACGGGATCAAGGGCCGAAAAAGAGAGACCCAGTACTTC
cdr3_aa: CASHGIKGRKRETQYF

v_call: TRBV7-3
d_call: NA
j_call: TRBJ2-3
clone_size: many
cdr3_nt: TGTGCCAGCAGCTCAAACACAGATACGCAGTATTTT
cdr3_aa: CASSSNTDTQYF

v_call: TRBV3-1
d_call: TRBD1
j_call: TRBJ1-1
clone_size: NA
cdr3_nt: TGTGCCAGCAGCCGGGGGGACAGGGGCTACACTGAAGCTTTCTTT
cdr3_aa: CASSRGDRGYTEAFF

v_call: TRBV9
d_call: NA
j_call: TRBJ1-2
clone_size: NA
cdr3_nt: TGTGCCAGCAGCGTAGGCGGGACCGGGTTTAACTATGGCTACACCTTC
cdr3_aa: CASSVGGTGFNYGYTF

v_call: TRBV12-3/TRBV12-4
d_call: TRBD2
j_call: TRBJ2-3
clone_size: NA
cdr3_nt: TGTGCCAGCAGGCCGGGACTAGCGGGAAGCACAGATACGCAGTATTTT
cdr3_aa: CASRPGLAGSTDTQYF

v_call: TRBV19
d_call: NA
j_call: TRBJ1-1
clone_size: few
cdr3_nt: TGTGCCAGTAGTGGTCACGTCGGCACTGAAGCTTTCTTT
cdr3_aa: CASSGHVGTEAFF

v_call: TRBV20-1
d_call: TRBD1
j_call: TRBJ1-5
clone_size: NA
cdr3_nt: TGCAGTGCTAGAGTTCAGGGACAGGGTGAGAATCAGCCCCAGCATTTT
cdr3_aa: CSARVQGQGENQPQHF

v_call: TRBV11-2
d_call: TRBD2
j_call: TRBJ2-7
clone_size: NA
cdr3_nt: TGTGCCAGCAGCCGGACTAGCGGGAGTGGCGAGCAGTACTTC
cdr3_aa: CASSRTSGSGEQYF

v_call: TRBV20-1
d_call: TRBD1
j_call: TRBJ2-6
clone_size: few
cdr3_nt: TGCAGTGCTAGGACAGGGGGGACTGGGGCCAACGTCCTGACTTTC
cdr3_aa: CSARTGGTGANVLTF

v_call: TRBV28
d_call: NA
j_call: TRBJ2-7
clone_size: many
cdr3_nt: TGTGCCAGCAGTTTTGGAGGAGACCCTCCCTACGAGCAGTACTTC
cdr3_aa: CASSFGGDPPYEQYF

v_call: TRBV27
d_call: NA
j_call: TRBJ2-7
clone_size: many
cdr3_nt: TGTGCCAGCAGTTTAAGGGGGGGAATCCCTACCTACGAGCAGTACTTC
cdr3_aa: CASSLRGGIPTYEQYF

v_call: TRBV5-1
d_call: NA
j_call: TRBJ2-7
clone_size: NA
cdr3_nt: TGCGCCAGCAGCCTCGGAGAAAGTTTAGGCGAGCAGTACTTC
cdr3_aa: CASSLGESLGEQYF

v_call: TRBV20-1
d_call: NA
j_call: TRBJ2-3
clone_size: many
cdr3_nt: TGCAGTGCTAGTCGCGCTAGCGAGACAGATACGCAGTATTTT
cdr3_aa: CSASRASETDTQYF

v_call: TRBV4-1
d_call: NA
j_call: TRBJ2-5
clone_size: many
cdr3_nt: TGCGCCAGCAGCCTGCCGGAGGGTCGGAAGACCCAGTACTTC
cdr3_aa: CASSLPEGRKTQYF

v_call: TRBV20-1
d_call: TRBD1
j_call: TRBJ2-3
clone_size: many
cdr3_nt: TGCAGTGCCCCGGACAGGACAGATACGCAGTATTTT
cdr3_aa: CSAPDRTDTQYF

v_call: TRBV20-1
d_call: NA
j_call: TRBJ1-5
clone_size: NA
cdr3_nt: TGCAGTGCTAGGACCTTTTCTAGCAATCAGCCCCAGCATTTT
cdr3_aa: CSARTFSSNQPQHF

v_call: TRBV30
d_call: TRBD2
j_call: TRBJ2-5
clone_size: many
cdr3_nt: TGTGCCTGGAGTGAGGACGGACTAGGAACCAAAGAGACCCAGTACTTC
cdr3_aa: CAWSEDGLGTKETQYF

v_call: TRBV20-1
d_call: NA
j_call: TRBJ2-7
clone_size: NA
cdr3_nt: TGCAGTGCTAGAGATACTAGAGGCTCCTACGAGCAGTACTTC
cdr3_aa: CSARDTRGSYEQYF

v_call: TRBV5-1
d_call: NA
j_call: TRBJ2-1
clone_size: few
cdr3_nt: TGCGCCAGCAGCTTGTCTTTTGGGGTTAGCTCCTACAATGAGCAGTTCTTC
cdr3_aa: CASSLSFGVSSYNEQFF

v_call: TRBV6-1
d_call: NA
j_call: TRBJ2-4
clone_size: NA
cdr3_nt: TGTGCCAGCAGTGAAGCGATGGGTCTCAGAAACATTCAGTACTTC
cdr3_aa: CASSEAMGLRNIQYF

v_call: TRBV9
d_call: TRBD1
j_call: TRBJ1-1
clone_size: NA
cdr3_nt: TGTGCCAGCAGCCCCGGACAGGGGATTACTGAAGCTTTCTTT
cdr3_aa: CASSPGQGITEAFF

v_call: TRBV20-1
d_call: NA
j_call: TRBJ2-4
clone_size: many
cdr3_nt: TGCAGTGCTAGGTCTGGGGACGGATACATTCAGTACTTC
cdr3_aa: CSARSGDGYIQYF

v_call: TRBV10-1
d_call: NA
j_call: TRBJ1-2
clone_size: few
cdr3_nt: TGCGCCAGCAGTGAGTCCCAAGGGGCAGTGCTAAACTATGGCTACACCTTC
cdr3_aa: CASSESQGAVLNYGYTF

v_call: TRBV4-1
d_call: TRBD1
j_call: TRBJ2-5
clone_size: NA
cdr3_nt: TGCGCCAGCAGCCCCCGGACAGGGGCTTTGCAAGAGACCCAGTACTTC
cdr3_aa: CASSPRTGALQETQYF

v_call: TRBV28
d_call: TRBD2
j_call: TRBJ2-5
clone_size: many
cdr3_nt: TGTGCCAGCAGTGCCCTCGCCGAAGCGGGAGGGTTCGGGACCCAGTACTTC
cdr3_aa: CASSALAEAGGFGTQYF

v_call: TRBV30
d_call: TRBD1
j_call: TRBJ2-7
clone_size: many
cdr3_nt: TGTGCCTGGAGTTATCGGGACAGGCCCCACGAGCAGTACTTC
cdr3_aa: CAWSYRDRPHEQYF

v_call: TRBV20-1
d_call: TRBD2
j_call: TRBJ2-2
clone_size: NA
cdr3_nt: TGCAGTGCCCGACTAGCGGAGGGAAACGGGGAGCTGTTTTTT
cdr3_aa: CSARLAEGNGELFF

v_call: TRBV25-1
d_call: NA
j_call: TRBJ2-3
clone_size: NA
cdr3_nt: TGTGCCAGCAGTGAATCCCCGAGCACAGATACGCAGTATTTT
cdr3_aa: CASSESPSTDTQYF

v_call: TRBV30
d_call: NA
j_call: TRBJ2-1
clone_size: many
cdr3_nt: TGTGCCTGGCTATTTGGGGGGGGCCTATCTGGTGAGCAGTTCTTC
cdr3_aa: CAWLFGGGLSGEQFF

v_call: TRBV7-2
d_call: NA
j_call: TRBJ2-7
clone_size: NA
cdr3_nt: TGTGCCAGCAGCTTATCACGGGAACACGAGCAGTACTTC
cdr3_aa: CASSLSREHEQYF

v_call: TRBV7-9
d_call: TRBD1
j_call: TRBJ1-1
clone_size: few
cdr3_nt: TGTGCCAGCAGCCCCTGGACAGGGGGGCCCACTGAAGCTTTCTTT
cdr3_aa: CASSPWTGGPTEAFF

v_call: TRBV30
d_call: TRBD2
j_call: TRBJ2-4
clone_size: few
cdr3_nt: TGTGCCTGGAGTTCCGGGACTAGCGGGAGATGGTACTTC
cdr3_aa: CAWSSGTSGRWYF

v_call: TRBV12-3/TRBV12-4
d_call: NA
j_call: TRBJ1-2
clone_size: many
cdr3_nt: TGTGCCAGCAGAGGGACCGCCTCTGGCTACACCTTC
cdr3_aa: CASRGTASGYTF

v_call: TRBV24-1
d_call: NA
j_call: TRBJ2-2
clone_size: many
cdr3_nt: TGTGCCACCAGTGATGACACAGGGAGTCCCGGGGAGCTGTTTTTT
cdr3_aa: CATSDDTGSPGELFF